This T cell receptor beta chain was sequenced during a study of blood T cell repertoires in COVID-19. Whole-study context: Sites in the United States, Italy and Spain provided acute and convalescent COVID-19 samples.

As processed by the authors: Using reference gene primer amplification, nucleated cell counts were estimated. Only in-frame clones appear in the TCRdb table, and some are missing; sequencing was by immunoSEQ multiplex PCR. That table supplies the V and J calls and clone size; D and trimming were determined from the DNA. The sample has 78,000 or so clones; roughly 80% are singletons. The V gene's germline CDR1 is DFQATT and CDR2 SNEGSKA (reference sequence). This CDR3 contains 13 residues. V gave up 3 bases and J gave up 5 bases; unmatched junction bases: 4. This chain links TRBV20-1 with TRBJ1-2; 9 bases agree with TRBD1. The sample consisted of peripheral blood. The sequence came from a woman aged 60 to 75 with acute or convalescent COVID-19. The CDR3: CSASADRGYGYTF. The CDR3, as DNA: TGCAGTGCTAGTGCGGACAGGGGATATGGCTACACCTTC.